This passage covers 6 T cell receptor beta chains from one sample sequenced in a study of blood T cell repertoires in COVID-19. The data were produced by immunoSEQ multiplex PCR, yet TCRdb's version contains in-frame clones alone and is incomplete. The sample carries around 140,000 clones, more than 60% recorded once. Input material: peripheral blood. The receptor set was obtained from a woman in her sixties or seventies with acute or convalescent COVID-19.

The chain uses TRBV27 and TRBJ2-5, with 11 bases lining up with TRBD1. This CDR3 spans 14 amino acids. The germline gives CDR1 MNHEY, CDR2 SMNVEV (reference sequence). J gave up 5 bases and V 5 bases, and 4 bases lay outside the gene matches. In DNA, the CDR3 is TGTGCCAGCAGTCCAGGGACAGGGGGGGAGACCCAGTACTTC. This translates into CASSPGTGGETQYF.

The CDR3 is CASSLSSTDTQYF. The CDR3 coding sequence is TGTGCCAGCAGTTTGTCAAGCACAGATACGCAGTATTTT. The chain employs TRBV27 and TRBJ2-3, with D hard to call. Looked up from germline, CDR1 is MNHEY and CDR2 is SMNVEV (reference sequence). The CDR3 is made up of 13 amino acids. Trimming took 3 bases from V and 0 from J, leaving 4 bases between them.

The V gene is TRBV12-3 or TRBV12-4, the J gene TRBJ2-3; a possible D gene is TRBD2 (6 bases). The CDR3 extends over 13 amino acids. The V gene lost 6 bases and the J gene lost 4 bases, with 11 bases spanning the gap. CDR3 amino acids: CASSPSGADTQYF. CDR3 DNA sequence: TGTGCCAGCAGCCCCTCGGGAGCAGATACGCAGTATTTT.

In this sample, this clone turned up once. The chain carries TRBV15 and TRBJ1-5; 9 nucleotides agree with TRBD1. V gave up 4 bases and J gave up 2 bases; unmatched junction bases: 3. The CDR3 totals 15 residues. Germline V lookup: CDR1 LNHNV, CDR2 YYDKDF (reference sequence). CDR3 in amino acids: CATSTRTGGNQPQHF. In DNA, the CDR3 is TGTGCCACCAGCACGAGGACAGGGGGCAATCAGCCCCAGCATTTT. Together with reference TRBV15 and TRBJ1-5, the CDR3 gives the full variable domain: DAMVIQNPRYQVTQFGKPVTLSCSQTLNHNVMYWYQQKSSQAPKLLFHYYDKDFNNEADTPDNFQSRRPNTSFCFLDIRSPGLGDTAMYLCATSTRTGGNQPQHFGDGTRLSIL.

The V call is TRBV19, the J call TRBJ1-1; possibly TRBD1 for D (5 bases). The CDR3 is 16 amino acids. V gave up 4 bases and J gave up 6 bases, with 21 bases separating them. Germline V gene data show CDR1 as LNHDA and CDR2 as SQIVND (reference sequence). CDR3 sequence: CASSTGRGMLAPEAFF. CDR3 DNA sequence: TGTGCCAGTAGTACAGGGCGGGGGATGTTGGCCCCTGAAGCTTTCTTT.

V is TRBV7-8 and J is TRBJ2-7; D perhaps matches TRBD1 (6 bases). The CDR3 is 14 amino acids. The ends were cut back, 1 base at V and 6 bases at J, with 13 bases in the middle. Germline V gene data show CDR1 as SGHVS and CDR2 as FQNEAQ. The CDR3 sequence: CASSLVGGGGEQYF. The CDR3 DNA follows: TGTGCCAGCAGCTTAGTTGGTGGGGGCGGCGAGCAGTACTTC.